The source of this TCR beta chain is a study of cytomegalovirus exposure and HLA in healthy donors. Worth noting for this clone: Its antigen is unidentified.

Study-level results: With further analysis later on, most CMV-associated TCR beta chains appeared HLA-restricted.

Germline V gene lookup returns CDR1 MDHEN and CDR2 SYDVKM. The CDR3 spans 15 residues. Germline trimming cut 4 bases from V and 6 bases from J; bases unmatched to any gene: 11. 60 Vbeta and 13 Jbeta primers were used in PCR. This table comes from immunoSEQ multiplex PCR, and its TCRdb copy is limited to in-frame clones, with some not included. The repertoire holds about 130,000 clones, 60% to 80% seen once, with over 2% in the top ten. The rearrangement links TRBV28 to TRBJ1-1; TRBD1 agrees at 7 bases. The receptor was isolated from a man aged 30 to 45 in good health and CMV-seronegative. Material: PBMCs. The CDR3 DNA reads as TGTGCCAGCAGTTCCCTCTCCACAGGGGCTCCTGAAGCTTTCTTT. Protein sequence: CASSSLSTGAPEAFF.